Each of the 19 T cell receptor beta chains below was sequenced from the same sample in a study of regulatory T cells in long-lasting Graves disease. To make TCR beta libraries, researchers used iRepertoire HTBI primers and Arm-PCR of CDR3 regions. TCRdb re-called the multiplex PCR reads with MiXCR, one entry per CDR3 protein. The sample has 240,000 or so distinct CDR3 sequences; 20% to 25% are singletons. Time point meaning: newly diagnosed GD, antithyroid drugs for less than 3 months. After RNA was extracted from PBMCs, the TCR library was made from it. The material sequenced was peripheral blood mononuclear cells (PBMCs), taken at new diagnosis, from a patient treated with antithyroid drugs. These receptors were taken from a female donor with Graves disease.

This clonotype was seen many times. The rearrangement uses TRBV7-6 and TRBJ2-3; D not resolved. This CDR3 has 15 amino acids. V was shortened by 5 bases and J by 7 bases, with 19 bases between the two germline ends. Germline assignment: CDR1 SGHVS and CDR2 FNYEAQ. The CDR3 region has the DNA TGTGCCAGCAGCCCATCGGTAGTAGTTCAAAATACGCAGTATTTT. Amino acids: CASSPSVVVQNTQYF.

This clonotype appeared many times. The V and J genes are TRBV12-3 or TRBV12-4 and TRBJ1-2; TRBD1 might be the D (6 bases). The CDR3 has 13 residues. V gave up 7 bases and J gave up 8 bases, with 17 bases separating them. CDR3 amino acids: CASTISGAGGYTF. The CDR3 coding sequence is TGTGCCAGCACCATATCAGGGGCGGGCGGCTACACCTTC.

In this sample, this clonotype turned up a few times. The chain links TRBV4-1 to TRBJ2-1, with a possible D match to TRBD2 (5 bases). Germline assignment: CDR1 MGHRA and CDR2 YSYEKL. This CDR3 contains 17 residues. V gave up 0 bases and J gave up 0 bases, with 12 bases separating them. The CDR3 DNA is TGCGCCAGCAGCCAAGATCGCGGGCAGAGCTCCTACAATGAGCAGTTCTTC. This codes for CASSQDRGQSSYNEQFF.

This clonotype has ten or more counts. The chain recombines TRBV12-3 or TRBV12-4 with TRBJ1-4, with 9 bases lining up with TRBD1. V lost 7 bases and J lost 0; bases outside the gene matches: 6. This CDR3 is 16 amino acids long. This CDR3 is CASTRDRVTTNEKLFF. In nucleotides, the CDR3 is TGTGCCAGCACCAGGGACAGGGTAACAACTAATGAAAAACTGTTTTTT.

Here the CDR3 reads CASSYGTSGYLRNEQFF. CDR3 sequence (DNA): TGTGCCAGCAGTTACGGGACTAGCGGATACCTTAGGAATGAGCAGTTCTTC. The chain has TRBV6-5 and TRBJ2-1; TRBD2 aligns across 11 bases. Germline V lookup: CDR1 MNHEY, CDR2 SVGAGI. CDR3 length: 17 residues. V gave up 2 bases and J gave up 7 bases; unmatched junction bases: 10.

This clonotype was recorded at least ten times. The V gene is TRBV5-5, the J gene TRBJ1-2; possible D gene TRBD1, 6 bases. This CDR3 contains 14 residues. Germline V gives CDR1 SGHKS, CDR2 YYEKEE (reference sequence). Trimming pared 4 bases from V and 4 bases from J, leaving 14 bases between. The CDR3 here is CASSQQGESYGYTF. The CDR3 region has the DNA TGTGCCAGCAGCCAACAGGGAGAGAGCTATGGCTACACCTTC.

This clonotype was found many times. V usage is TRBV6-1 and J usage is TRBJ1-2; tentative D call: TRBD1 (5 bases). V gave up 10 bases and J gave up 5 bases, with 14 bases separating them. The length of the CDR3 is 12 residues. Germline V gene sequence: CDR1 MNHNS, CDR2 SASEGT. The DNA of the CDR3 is TGTGCCACCGTGACAGTACTGTATGGCTACACCTTC. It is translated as CATVTVLYGYTF.

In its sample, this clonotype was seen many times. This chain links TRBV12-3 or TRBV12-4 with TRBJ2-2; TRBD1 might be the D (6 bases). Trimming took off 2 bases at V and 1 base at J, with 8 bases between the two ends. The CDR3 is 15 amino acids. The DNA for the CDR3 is TGTGCCAGCAGTTTAACGGACAGGAACACCGGGGAGCTGTTTTTT. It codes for CASSLTDRNTGELFF.

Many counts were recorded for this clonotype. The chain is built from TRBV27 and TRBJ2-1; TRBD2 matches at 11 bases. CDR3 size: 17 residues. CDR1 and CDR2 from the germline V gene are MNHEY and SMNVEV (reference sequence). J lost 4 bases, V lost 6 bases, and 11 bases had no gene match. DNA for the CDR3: TGTGCCAGCAGCGCACCCGGACTAGCGGGCCTTTACAATGAGCAGTTCTTC. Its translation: CASSAPGLAGLYNEQFF.

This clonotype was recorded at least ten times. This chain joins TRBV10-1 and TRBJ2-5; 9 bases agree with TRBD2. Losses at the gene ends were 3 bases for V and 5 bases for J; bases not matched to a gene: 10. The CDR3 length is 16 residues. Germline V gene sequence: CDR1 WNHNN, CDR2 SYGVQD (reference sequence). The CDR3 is CASSDAGTSLLETQYF. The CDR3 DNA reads TGCGCCAGCAGTGACGCCGGGACTAGCCTTTTGGAGACCCAGTACTTC.

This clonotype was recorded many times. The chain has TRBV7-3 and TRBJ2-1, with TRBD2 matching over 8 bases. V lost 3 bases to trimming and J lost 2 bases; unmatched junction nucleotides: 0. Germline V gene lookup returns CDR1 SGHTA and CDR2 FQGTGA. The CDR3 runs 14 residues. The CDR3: CASSFSGTYNEQFF. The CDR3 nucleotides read TGTGCCAGCAGCTTTAGCGGGACCTACAATGAGCAGTTCTTC.

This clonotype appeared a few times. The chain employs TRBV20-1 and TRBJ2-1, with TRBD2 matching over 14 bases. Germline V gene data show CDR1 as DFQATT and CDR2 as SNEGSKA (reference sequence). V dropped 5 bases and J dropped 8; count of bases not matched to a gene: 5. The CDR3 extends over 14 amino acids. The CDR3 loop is CSAYGGLAGDEQFF. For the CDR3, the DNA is TGCAGTGCTTACGGGGGACTAGCGGGGGATGAGCAGTTCTTC.

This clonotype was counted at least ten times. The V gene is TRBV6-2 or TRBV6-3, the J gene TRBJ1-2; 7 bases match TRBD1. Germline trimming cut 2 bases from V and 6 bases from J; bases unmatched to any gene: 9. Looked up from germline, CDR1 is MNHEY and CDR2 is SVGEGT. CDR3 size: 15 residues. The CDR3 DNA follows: TGTGCCAGCAGTTACAGGCGGGGGGACAGAGATGGCTACACCTTC. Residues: CASSYRRGDRDGYTF.

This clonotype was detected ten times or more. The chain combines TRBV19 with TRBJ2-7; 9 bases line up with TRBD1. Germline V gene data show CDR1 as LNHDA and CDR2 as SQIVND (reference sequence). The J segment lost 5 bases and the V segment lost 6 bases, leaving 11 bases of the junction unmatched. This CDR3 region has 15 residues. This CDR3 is CASSMGGDRVHEQYF. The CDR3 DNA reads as TGTGCCAGTAGCATGGGGGGGGACAGGGTCCACGAGCAGTACTTC.

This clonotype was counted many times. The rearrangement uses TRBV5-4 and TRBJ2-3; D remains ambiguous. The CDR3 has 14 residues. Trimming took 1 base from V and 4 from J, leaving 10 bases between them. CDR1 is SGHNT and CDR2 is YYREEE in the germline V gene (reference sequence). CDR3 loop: CASSLLSLADTQYF. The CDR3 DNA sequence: TGTGCCAGCAGCTTGTTGAGTCTTGCAGATACGCAGTATTTT.

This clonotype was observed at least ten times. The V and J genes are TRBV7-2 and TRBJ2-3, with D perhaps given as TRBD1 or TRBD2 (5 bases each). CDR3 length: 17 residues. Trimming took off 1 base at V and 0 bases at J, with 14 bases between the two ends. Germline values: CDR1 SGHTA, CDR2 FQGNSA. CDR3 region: CASSLGYGGASTDTQYF. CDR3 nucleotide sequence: TGTGCCAGCAGCTTAGGTTATGGGGGTGCTAGCACAGATACGCAGTATTTT.

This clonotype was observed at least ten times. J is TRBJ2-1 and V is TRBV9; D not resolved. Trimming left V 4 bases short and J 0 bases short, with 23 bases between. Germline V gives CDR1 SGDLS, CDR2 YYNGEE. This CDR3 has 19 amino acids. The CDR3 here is CASSTKRVESSSSYNEQFF. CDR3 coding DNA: TGTGCCAGCAGCACCAAACGGGTTGAGTCCTCCTCCTCCTACAATGAGCAGTTCTTC.

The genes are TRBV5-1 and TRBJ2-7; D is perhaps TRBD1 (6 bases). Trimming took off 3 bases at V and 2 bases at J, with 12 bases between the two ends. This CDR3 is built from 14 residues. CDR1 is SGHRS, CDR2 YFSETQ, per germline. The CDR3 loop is CASSYTGNPYEQYF. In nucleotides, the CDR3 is TGCGCCAGCAGCTACACAGGGAACCCCTACGAGCAGTACTTC.

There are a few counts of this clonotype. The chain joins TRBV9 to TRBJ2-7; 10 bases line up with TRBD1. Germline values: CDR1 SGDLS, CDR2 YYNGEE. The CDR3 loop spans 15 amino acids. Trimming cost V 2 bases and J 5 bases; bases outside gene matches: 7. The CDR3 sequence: CASSVGQGLYDEQYF. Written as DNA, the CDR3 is TGTGCCAGCAGCGTGGGACAGGGGTTATATGACGAGCAGTACTTC.